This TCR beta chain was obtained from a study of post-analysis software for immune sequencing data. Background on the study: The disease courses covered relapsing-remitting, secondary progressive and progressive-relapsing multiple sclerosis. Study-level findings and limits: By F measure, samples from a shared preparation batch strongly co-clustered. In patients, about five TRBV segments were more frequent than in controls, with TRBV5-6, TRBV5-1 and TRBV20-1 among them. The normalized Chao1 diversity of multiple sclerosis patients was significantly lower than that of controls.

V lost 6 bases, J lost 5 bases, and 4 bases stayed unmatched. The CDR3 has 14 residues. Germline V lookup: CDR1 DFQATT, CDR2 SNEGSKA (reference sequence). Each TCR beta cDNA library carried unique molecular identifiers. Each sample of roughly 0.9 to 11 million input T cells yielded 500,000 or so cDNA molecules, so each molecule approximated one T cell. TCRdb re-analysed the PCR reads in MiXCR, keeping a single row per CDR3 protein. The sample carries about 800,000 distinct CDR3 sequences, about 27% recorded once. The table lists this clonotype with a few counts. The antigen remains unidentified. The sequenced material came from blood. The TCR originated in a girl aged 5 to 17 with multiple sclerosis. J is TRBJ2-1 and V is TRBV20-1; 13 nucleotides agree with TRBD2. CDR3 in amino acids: CSAPGLAGDNEQFF. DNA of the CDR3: TGCAGTGCCCCAGGACTAGCGGGGGACAATGAGCAGTTCTTC.